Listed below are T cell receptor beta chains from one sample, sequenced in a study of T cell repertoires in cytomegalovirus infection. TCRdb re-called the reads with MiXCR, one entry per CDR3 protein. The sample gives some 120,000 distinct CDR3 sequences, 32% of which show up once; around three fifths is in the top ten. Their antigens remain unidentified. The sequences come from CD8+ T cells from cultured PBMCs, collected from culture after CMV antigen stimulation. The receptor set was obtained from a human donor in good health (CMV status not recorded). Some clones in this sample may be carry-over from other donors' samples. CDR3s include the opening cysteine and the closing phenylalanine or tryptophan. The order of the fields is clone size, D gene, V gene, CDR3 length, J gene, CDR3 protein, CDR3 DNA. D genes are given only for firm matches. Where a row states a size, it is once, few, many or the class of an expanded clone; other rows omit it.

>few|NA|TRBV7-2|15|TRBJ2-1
CASSFGSSPYNEQFF
TGTGCCAGCAGCTTCGGGTCTAGCCCCTACAATGAGCAGTTCTTC
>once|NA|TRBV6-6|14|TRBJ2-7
CASSYPDKSYEQYF
TGTGCCAGCAGTTACCCCGACAAGTCCTACGAGCAGTACTTC
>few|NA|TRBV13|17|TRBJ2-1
CASSLMGTNDGDNEQFF
TGTGCCAGCAGCTTAATGGGGACCAACGACGGCGACAATGAGCAGTTCTTC
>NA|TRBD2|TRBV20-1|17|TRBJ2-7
CSARAGTGPGGSYEQYF
TGCAGTGCTAGAGCGGGGACGGGTCCCGGGGGGTCCTACGAGCAGTACTTC
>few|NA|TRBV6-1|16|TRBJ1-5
CASSEVRQGLTQPQHF
TGTGCCAGCAGTGAAGTGAGGCAGGGGTTGACGCAGCCCCAGCATTTT
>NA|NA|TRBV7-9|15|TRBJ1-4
CASSSVGSGREKLFF
TGTGCCAGCAGTTCAGTCGGGTCAGGGAGGGAAAAACTGTTTTTT
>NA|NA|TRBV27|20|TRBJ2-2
CASSASLWGFLETNTGELFF
TGTGCCAGCAGTGCCTCGCTGTGGGGGTTCCTCGAAACGAACACCGGGGAGCTGTTTTTT
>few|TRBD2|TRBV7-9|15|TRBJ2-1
CASSLRMGGFDEQFF
TGTGCCAGCAGCTTGCGGATGGGGGGGTTCGATGAGCAGTTCTTC
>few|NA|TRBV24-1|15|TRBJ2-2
CATSETGTPTGELFF
TGTGCCACCAGTGAAACCGGGACACCCACCGGGGAGCTGTTTTTT
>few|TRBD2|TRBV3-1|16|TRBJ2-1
CASSQGSSGAYNEQFF
TGTGCCAGCAGCCAAGGTTCCAGCGGGGCCTACAATGAGCAGTTCTTC